The 10 T cell receptor beta chains below were found in one sample sequenced in a study of CD8+ T cells in alopecia areata. Indicated treatment: oral pan-JAK inhibitor, 5-10 mg twice daily. Following extraction, RNA underwent reverse transcription to cDNA, which served as the sequencing template. Clones were read by immunoSEQ multiplex PCR, and TCRdb kept only the in-frame ones, dropping some. The sample contains under 350,000 clones, roughly 64% of which appear only once. The sample consisted of CD4+ T cells sorted from blood, taken at week 24, from a patient treated with tofacitinib. All receptors derive from a human donor with alopecia areata.

This clone was seen only a few times. The CDR3 loop is CASSPNSARGYEQYF. The CDR3 nucleotides are TGCGCCAGCAGCCCAAACTCAGCCAGGGGCTACGAGCAGTACTTC. The rearrangement uses TRBV4-1 and TRBJ2-7; tentative D call: TRBD1 (6 bases). In germline, CDR1 is MGHRA, CDR2 YSYEKL. V lost 4 bases and J 3 bases, leaving 16 bases between the germline ends. The CDR3 loop spans 15 amino acids.

This rearrangement joins TRBV9 to TRBJ1-2; D uncertain. The V gene's germline CDR1 is SGDLS and CDR2 YYNGEE. V lost 3 bases to trimming and J lost 8 bases, with 17 bases between them. CDR3 size: 14 residues. DNA for the CDR3: TGTGCCAGCAGCGCCCAGTTAGAAGGGCGAGGCTACACCTTC. Translation: CASSAQLEGRGYTF.

This clone turned up a few times. The chain carries TRBV7-9 and TRBJ2-3; D may be TRBD1 or TRBD2 (5 bases each). This CDR3 spans 15 amino acids. Germline V gives CDR1 SEHNR, CDR2 FQNEAQ (reference sequence). V was trimmed by 7 bases and J by 1 base, leaving 15 bases between them. The CDR3 loop is CASILRDRRTDTQYF. The CDR3 region has the DNA TGTGCCAGCATCCTTCGGGACCGACGCACAGATACGCAGTATTTT.

The CDR3 DNA reads TGCGCCAGCAGCCAAGATGCATGGCGACCTGGGGCCGGTGGCTACACCTTC. This codes for CASSQDAWRPGAGGYTF. V usage is TRBV4-3 and J usage is TRBJ1-2; TRBD1 might be the D (5 bases). The V end was cut by 0 bases, the J end by 7 bases, with 21 bases between. Germline V gene data show CDR1 as LGHNA and CDR2 as YSLEER. The CDR3 has 17 amino acids.

The chain combines TRBV15 with TRBJ1-6; D is possibly TRBD1 (5 bases). Trimming removed 8 bases from V and 5 bases from J, with 16 bases in between. Germline V gene data show CDR1 as LNHNV and CDR2 as YYDKDF (reference sequence). This CDR3 is 15 amino acids long. The CDR3 DNA reads as TGTGCCACCTCATCGGGGGTACGGGATAATTCACCCCTCCACTTT. Protein product: CATSSGVRDNSPLHF.

This clone was seen more than once but under ten times. Other DNA sequences in the same sample also yield this CDR3. The chain combines TRBV5-1 with TRBJ2-6; tentative D call: TRBD1 (5 bases). The germline V gene encodes CDR1 SGHRS and CDR2 YFSETQ. Trimming pared 4 bases from V and 0 bases from J, leaving 8 bases between. The CDR3 loop spans 15 amino acids. CDR3 sequence (DNA): TGCGCCAGCAGCCAAGACAGCTCTGGGGCCAACGTCCTGACTTTC. This gives the protein CASSQDSSGANVLTF.

The chain carries TRBV15 and TRBJ2-6; 7 bases agree with TRBD1. V trimming: 1 base; J trimming: 0 bases; junction bases outside the gene matches: 0. Germline CDR1 is LNHNV and CDR2 is YYDKDF (reference sequence). The CDR3 has 16 amino acids. CDR3 loop: CATSRGDSSGANVLTF. CDR3 in DNA: TGTGCCACCAGCAGAGGGGACAGCTCTGGGGCCAACGTCCTGACTTTC.

This sequence joins TRBV29-1 and TRBJ1-1; 7 bases are a match to TRBD1. Germline values: CDR1 SQVTM, CDR2 ANQGSEA. The CDR3 sequence is 13 residues long. V lost 8 bases to trimming and J lost 0 bases; unmatched junction nucleotides: 6. Here the CDR3 reads CSTGVMMNTEAFF. In nucleotides, the CDR3 is TGCAGCACAGGGGTGATGATGAACACTGAAGCTTTCTTT.

The gene calls are TRBV2 and TRBJ2-1, with a weak D call TRBD1 (5 bases). This CDR3 contains 14 residues. Germline CDR1 is SNHLY and CDR2 is FYNNEI. Between the trimmed V and J ends, which lost 3 bases and 5 bases, there was a span of 11 bases. CDR3 in DNA: TGTGCCAGCAGTGAGCAACAGGTGCACAATGAGCAGTTCTTC. Residues: CASSEQQVHNEQFF. Based on the CDR3 plus reference TRBV2 and TRBJ2-1, the full variable domain is EPEVTQTPSHQVTQMGQEVILRCVPISNHLYFYWYRQILGQKVEFLVSFYNNEISEKSEIFDDQFSVERPDGSNFTLKIRSTKLEDSAMYFCASSEQQVHNEQFFGPGTRLTVL.

The genes are TRBV25-1 and TRBJ1-6; D unresolved. Germline V gene sequence: CDR1 MGHDK, CDR2 SYGVNS. Trimming cost V 8 bases and J 3 bases, with 8 bases left between them. CDR3 length: 13 amino acids. The CDR3 nucleotides read TGTGCCAGCGAGGATGTCTATAATTCACCCCTCCACTTT. As protein: CASEDVYNSPLHF.